Each of the 25 T cell receptor beta chains below was sequenced from the same sample in a study of T cell repertoires in cytomegalovirus infection. Each CDR3 protein gets one entry after TCRdb re-called the reads with MiXCR. The sample holds around 130,000 distinct CDR3 sequences; roughly 9% are singletons and the top ten take over 9.5%. The sequenced sample consisted of PBMCs. These receptors came from a human donor in good health (CMV status not recorded). Some clones in this sample may be carry-over from other donors' samples.

This clonotype was counted ten times or more. The rearrangement uses TRBV7-2 and TRBJ2-3, with TRBD1 identical over 9 bases. This CDR3 region has 16 residues. With 5 bases clipped from V and 8 bases from J, the junction kept 14 bases outside the gene matches. Per the germline V gene, CDR1 is SGHTA and CDR2 is FQGNSA. The CDR3 protein is CASSPRTGQGPGTQYF. As DNA, the CDR3 is TGTGCCAGCAGCCCCAGGACGGGACAGGGACCAGGTACGCAGTATTTT.

This clonotype has a count of ten or more. As DNA, the CDR3 is TGTGCCAGCAGATTCCTCCGGAGCCATACTTCGAACACTGAAGCTTTCTTT. The encoded protein is CASRFLRSHTSNTEAFF. The chain is built from TRBV2 and TRBJ1-1, with D unclear. Germline V CDR1 and CDR2: SNHLY, FYNNEI. Trimming cost V 6 bases and J 1 base, with 21 bases left between them. This CDR3 has 17 residues. The full variable domain, completed using reference TRBV2 and TRBJ1-1, is EPEVTQTPSHQVTQMGQEVILRCVPISNHLYFYWYRQILGQKVEFLVSFYNNEISEKSEIFDDQFSVERPDGSNFTLKIRSTKLEDSAMYFCASRFLRSHTSNTEAFFGQGTRLTVV.

V is TRBV20-1 and J is TRBJ1-2; D is possibly TRBD1 (5 bases). Germline V gene lookup returns CDR1 DFQATT and CDR2 SNEGSKA (reference sequence). V lost 5 bases and J lost 4, with 17 bases in between. The CDR3 contains 14 residues. CDR3: CSAPLQGESYGYTF. CDR3 nucleotides: TGCAGTGCTCCCCTCCAGGGAGAGAGCTATGGCTACACCTTC.

This clonotype occurred many times. The genes are TRBV11-3 and TRBJ2-2, with D perhaps assigned TRBD1 or TRBD2 (5 bases each). The CDR3 loop spans 14 amino acids. The V end lost 5 bases, the J end lost 4 bases, and 11 bases lay between the germline ends. Germline V lookup: CDR1 SGHNT, CDR2 YENEEA. This CDR3 reads CASSPGPFTGELFF. CDR3 DNA: TGTGCCAGCAGCCCGGGACCGTTCACCGGGGAGCTGTTTTTT. Based on the CDR3 plus reference TRBV11-3 and TRBJ2-2, the full variable domain is EAGVVQSPRYKIIEKKQPVAFWCNPISGHNTLYWYLQNLGQGPELLIRYENEEAVDDSQLPKDRFSAERLKGVDSTLKIQPAELGDSAVYLCASSPGPFTGELFFGEGSRLTVL.

This clonotype was observed a handful of times. The chain employs TRBV12-3 or TRBV12-4 and TRBJ2-3; no reliable D call. This CDR3 spans 15 amino acids. Trimming left V 7 bases short and J 0 bases short, with 14 bases between. This CDR3 reads CASTNRAFSTDTQYF. Here the CDR3 DNA reads TGTGCCAGCACTAACCGGGCCTTTAGCACAGATACGCAGTATTTT.

This clonotype was counted many times. The chain uses TRBV11-2 and TRBJ1-1; D perhaps matches TRBD1 (6 bases). The CDR3 sequence is 17 residues long. Trimming stripped 5 bases from V and 0 bases from J, with 19 bases between. Germline V gives CDR1 SGHAT, CDR2 FQNNGV. CDR3 DNA sequence: TGTGCCAGCAGCGCGGACAGCAATCCTAACATGAACACTGAAGCTTTCTTT. Amino acids: CASSADSNPNMNTEAFF.

This clonotype was seen at least ten times. The junction does not match germline at one end; this may be a read error. This chain links TRBV12-3 or TRBV12-4 with TRBJ1-1, with D unresolved. This CDR3 is 17 amino acids long. CDR3 residues: CASSLALGIGRNTEAFF. The CDR3 nucleotides read TGTGCCAGCAGCTTAGCGCTAGGTATCGGACGGAACACTGAAGCTTTCTTT.

This clonotype was detected a few times. V and J are TRBV20-1 and TRBJ2-3; 9 positions match TRBD2. The CDR3 is 16 residues long. CDR1 is DFQATT and CDR2 is SNEGSKA in the germline V gene (reference sequence). V dropped 5 bases and J dropped 4; count of bases not matched to a gene: 13. The CDR3 is CSASLGGLALSDTQYF. In DNA, the CDR3 is TGCAGTGCTTCTCTCGGGGGACTAGCCCTTTCAGATACGCAGTATTTT.

The chain has TRBV2 and TRBJ1-1, with D unresolved. The CDR3 loop spans 13 amino acids. Germline V gives CDR1 SNHLY, CDR2 FYNNEI. With 7 bases removed from V and 1 base from J, the gap between germline ends came to 10 bases. The CDR3 reads CASIFEGNTEAFF. CDR3 nucleotides: TGTGCCAGCATTTTTGAGGGGAACACTGAAGCTTTCTTT.

This clonotype was counted many times. The rearrangement uses TRBV20-1 and TRBJ2-7; D gene uncertain. CDR1 DFQATT and CDR2 SNEGSKA come from the germline V gene (reference sequence). V lost 3 bases, J lost 6 bases, and 15 bases lay in between. This CDR3 contains 13 residues. The CDR3 coding sequence is TGCAGTGCTAGGGAAGACCCCCCATCCGAGCAGTACTTC. Translating gives CSAREDPPSEQYF.

This clonotype was picked up many times. V and J are TRBV14 and TRBJ1-4; D might be TRBD1 (5 bases). V gave up 0 bases and J gave up 5 bases, with 10 bases separating them. The CDR3 has 15 amino acids. CDR1 SGHDN and CDR2 FVKESK come from the germline V gene. CDR3 region: CASSQDWRGNEKLFF. As DNA, the CDR3 is TGTGCCAGCAGCCAAGATTGGCGGGGGAATGAAAAACTGTTTTTT.

This clonotype occurred many times. Here the CDR3 reads CASSEQGRTTNEKLFF. As DNA, the CDR3 is TGTGCCAGCAGTGAACAGGGCAGGACAACTAATGAAAAACTGTTTTTT. V and J are TRBV2 and TRBJ1-4, with D perhaps matching TRBD1 (5 bases). CDR3 length equals 16 residues. The germline V gene encodes CDR1 SNHLY and CDR2 FYNNEI. The V end was cut by 2 bases, the J end by 0 bases, with 10 bases between.

With respect to this clonotype: This may come from a read error, since a much larger clone is one base off. The chain carries TRBV5-1 and TRBJ2-2, with D possibly matching TRBD2 (5 bases). The germline CDR1 and CDR2 sequences are SGHRS and YFSETQ. The CDR3 is 14 amino acids. Trimming removed 5 bases from V and 4 bases from J, with 12 bases in between. CDR3: CASRRGQSTGELFF. Written as DNA, the CDR3 is TGCGCCAGCAGACGGGGTCAGAGCACCGGGGAGCTGTTTTTT. Full variable domain (outside the CDR3, taken from reference TRBV5-1 and TRBJ2-2): KAGVTQTPRYLIKTRGQQVTLSCSPISGHRSVSWYQQTPGQGLQFLFEYFSETQRNKGNFPGRFSGRQFSNSRSEMNVSTLELGDSALYLCASRRGQSTGELFFGEGSRLTVL.

This clonotype was counted between two and nine times. V usage is TRBV29-1 and J usage is TRBJ2-1; a weak D match, TRBD1 (6 bases). The CDR3 is 15 amino acids. V lost 0 bases to trimming and J lost 0 bases, with 9 bases between them. CDR1 and CDR2 from the germline V gene are SQVTM and ANQGSEA. Here the CDR3 reads CSVEERGSSYNEQFF. The CDR3 bases are TGCAGCGTTGAAGAAAGGGGGTCCTCCTACAATGAGCAGTTCTTC.

The rearrangement joins TRBV19 to TRBJ1-2, with D tentatively TRBD1 (5 bases). The CDR3 loop spans 14 amino acids. CDR1 and CDR2 (germline): LNHDA, SQIVND (reference sequence). V shed 2 bases and J shed 2 bases, with 9 bases lying between them. For the CDR3, the DNA is TGTGCCAGTAGTATATCGGCAGGGAACTATGGCTACACCTTC. Protein: CASSISAGNYGYTF. The variable domain in full, completed from reference TRBV19 and TRBJ1-2, reads DGGITQSPKYLFRKEGQNVTLSCEQNLNHDAMYWYRQDPGQGLRLIYYSQIVNDFQKGDIAEGYSVSREKKESFPLTVTSAQKNPTAFYLCASSISAGNYGYTFGSGTRLTVV.

This clonotype was counted ten times or more. V is TRBV3-1 and J is TRBJ1-4; D possibly corresponds to TRBD1 (5 bases). This CDR3 region has 15 residues. The germline V gene encodes CDR1 LGHDT and CDR2 YNNKEL (reference sequence). The V end lost 6 bases, the J end lost 5 bases, and 16 bases lay between the germline ends. This CDR3 is CASSPPGRENEKLFF. The CDR3 DNA reads TGTGCCAGCAGTCCGCCGGGACGAGAGAATGAAAAACTGTTTTTT. The full variable domain, rest sourced from reference TRBV3-1 and TRBJ1-4, is DTAVSQTPKYLVTQMGNDKSIKCEQNLGHDTMYWYKQDSKKFLKIMFSYNNKELIINETVPNRFSPKSPDKAHLNLHINSLELGDSAVYFCASSPPGRENEKLFFGSGTQLSVL.

This chain links TRBV4-2 with TRBJ1-1; D uncertain. The CDR3 is 12 residues long. Looked up from germline, CDR1 is LGHNA and CDR2 is YNFKEQ. V was clipped by 1 base and J by 7 bases, with 7 bases between them. CDR3 region: CASSQAGNEAFF. The CDR3 DNA reads TGTGCCAGCAGCCAAGCCGGGAATGAAGCTTTCTTT.

There are many counts of this clonotype. The J gene is TRBJ1-6, the V gene TRBV6-1; 8 nucleotides agree with TRBD1. V lost 6 bases to trimming and J lost 10 bases; unmatched junction nucleotides: 8. The CDR3 runs to 14 residues. CDR1 is MNHNS, CDR2 SASEGT, per germline. The CDR3, as DNA: TGTGCCAGCAGGGACAGGGAGGTGGGATCACCCCTCCACTTT. This codes for CASRDREVGSPLHF.

The table lists this clonotype with many counts. This rearrangement joins TRBV7-9 to TRBJ2-5, with D maybe TRBD2 (6 bases). The V and J ends lost 5 bases and 5 bases respectively, with 15 bases between them. The CDR3 is 14 amino acids. Germline CDR1 is SEHNR and CDR2 is FQNEAQ (reference sequence). This CDR3 is CASSPSTSGETQYF. CDR3 coding DNA: TGTGCCAGCAGCCCGTCGACTAGTGGCGAGACCCAGTACTTC. The complete variable domain, with remaining parts taken from reference TRBV7-9 and TRBJ2-5, reads DTGVSQNPRHKITKRGQNVTFRCDPISEHNRLYWYRQTLGQGPEFLTYFQNEAQLEKSRLLSDRFSAERPKGSFSTLEIQRTEQGDSAMYLCASSPSTSGETQYFGPGTRLLVL.

Details on this clonotype: The missing conserved phenylalanine or tryptophan at the end of this CDR3 makes a read error likely. The V gene is TRBV29-1, the J gene TRBJ2-7; TRBD1 aligns across 8 bases. Germline-derived CDR1 and CDR2 are SQVTM and ANQGSEA. The CDR3 length is 14 residues. Germline trimming cut 7 bases from V and 6 bases from J; bases unmatched to any gene: 14. In nucleotides, the CDR3 is TGCAGCGCCGGACAGGGAGATCTTGGGATCGAGCAGTACTTA. Translated, it gives CSAGQGDLGIEQYL.

This clonotype has ten or more counts. This chain uses TRBV28 with TRBJ1-1, with D unresolved. Trimming removed 3 bases from V and 2 bases from J, with 7 bases in between. The CDR3 has 13 residues. The germline gives CDR1 MDHEN, CDR2 SYDVKM. The DNA for the CDR3 is TGTGCCAGCAGTTTTCGGTTTAACACTGAAGCTTTCTTT. Residues: CASSFRFNTEAFF.

This clonotype was counted many times. This chain joins TRBV5-4 and TRBJ2-3; 8 nucleotides match TRBD1. Germline-derived CDR1 and CDR2 are SGHNT and YYREEE (reference sequence). The V gene end was trimmed by 6 bases and the J gene end by 4 bases; junction bases not matched to a gene: 10. There are 15 residues in the CDR3. The CDR3 DNA reads TGTGCCAGCACCCGGGGACAGGAGAGATCAGATACGCAGTATTTT. The encoded protein is CASTRGQERSDTQYF.

On this clonotype itself: Just one base apart from a much larger clone, this may be a read error. Here the CDR3 omits its conserved ending phenylalanine or tryptophan, so a read error is the likely source. The chain uses TRBV15 and TRBJ2-7; maybe TRBD1 (5 bases). Germline V gene sequence: CDR1 LNHNV, CDR2 YYDKDF (reference sequence). Between the trimmed V and J ends, which lost 0 bases and 3 bases, there was a span of 9 bases. This CDR3 region has 14 residues. The CDR3 loop is CATSREYDSYEQYL. The CDR3, as DNA: TGTGCCACCAGCAGAGAGTACGACAGCTACGAGCAGTACCTC.

At least ten counts were recorded for this clonotype. The CDR3, as DNA: TGTGCCAGCAGTTACTCAAGCGGGAGGGAAGAGCAGTACTTC. Translating gives CASSYSSGREEQYF. The chain combines TRBV6-2 or TRBV6-3 with TRBJ2-7, with 10 bases lining up with TRBD2. CDR1 and CDR2 from the germline V gene are MNHEY and SVGEGT. The V gene end was trimmed by 0 bases and the J gene end by 7 bases; junction bases not matched to a gene: 3. The CDR3 is made up of 14 amino acids.

This clonotype was picked up many times. This chain links TRBV19 with TRBJ2-1; no clear D. The germline V gene encodes CDR1 LNHDA and CDR2 SQIVND (reference sequence). The CDR3 consists of 15 residues. The V end was cut by 7 bases, the J end by 0 bases, with 13 bases between. CDR3 in amino acids: CASIPLGGSYNEQFF. DNA for the CDR3: TGTGCCAGTATCCCCCTCGGCGGCTCCTACAATGAGCAGTTCTTC.